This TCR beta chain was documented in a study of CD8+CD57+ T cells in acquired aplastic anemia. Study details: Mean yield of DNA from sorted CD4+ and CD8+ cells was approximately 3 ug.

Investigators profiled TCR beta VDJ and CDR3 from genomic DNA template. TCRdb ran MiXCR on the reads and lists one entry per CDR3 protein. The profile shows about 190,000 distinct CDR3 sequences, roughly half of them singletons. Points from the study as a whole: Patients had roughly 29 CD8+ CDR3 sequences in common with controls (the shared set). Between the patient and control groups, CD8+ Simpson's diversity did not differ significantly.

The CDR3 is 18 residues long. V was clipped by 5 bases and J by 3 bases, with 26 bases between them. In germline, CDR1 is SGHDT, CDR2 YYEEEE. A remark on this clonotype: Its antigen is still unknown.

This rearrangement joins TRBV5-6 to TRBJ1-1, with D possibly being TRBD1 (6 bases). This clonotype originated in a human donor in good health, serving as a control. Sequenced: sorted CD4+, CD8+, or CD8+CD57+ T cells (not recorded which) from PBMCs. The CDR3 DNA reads TGTGCCAGCAGATTGACGGGGGGCCCGTCGGGCATGGACACTGAAGCTTTCTTT. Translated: CASRLTGGPSGMDTEAFF.